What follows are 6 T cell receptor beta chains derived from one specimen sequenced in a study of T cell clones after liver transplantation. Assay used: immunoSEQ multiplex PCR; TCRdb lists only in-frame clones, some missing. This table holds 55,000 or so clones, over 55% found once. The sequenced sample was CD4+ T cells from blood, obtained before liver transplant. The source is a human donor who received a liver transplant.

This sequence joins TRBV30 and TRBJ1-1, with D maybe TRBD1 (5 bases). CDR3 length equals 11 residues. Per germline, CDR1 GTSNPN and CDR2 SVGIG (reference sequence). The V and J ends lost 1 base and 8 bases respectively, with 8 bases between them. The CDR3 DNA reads TGTGCCTGGAGTGACCGGACAGAAGCTTTCTTT. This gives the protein CAWSDRTEAFF.

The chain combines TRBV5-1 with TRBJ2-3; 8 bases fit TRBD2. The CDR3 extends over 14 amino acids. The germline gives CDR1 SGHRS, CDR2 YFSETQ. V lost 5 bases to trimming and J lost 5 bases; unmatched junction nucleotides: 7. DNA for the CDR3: TGCGCCAGCAGAAGCGGGGGCGGAGGAGATACGCAGTATTTT. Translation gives CASRSGGGGDTQYF. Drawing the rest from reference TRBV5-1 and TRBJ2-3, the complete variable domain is KAGVTQTPRYLIKTRGQQVTLSCSPISGHRSVSWYQQTPGQGLQFLFEYFSETQRNKGNFPGRFSGRQFSNSRSEMNVSTLELGDSALYLCASRSGGGGDTQYFGPGTRLTVL.

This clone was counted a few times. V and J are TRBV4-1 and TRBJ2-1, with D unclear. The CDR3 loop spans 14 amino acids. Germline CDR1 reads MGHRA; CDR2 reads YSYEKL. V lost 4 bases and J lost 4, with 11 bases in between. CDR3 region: CASSPWPRYNEQFF. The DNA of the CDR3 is TGCGCCAGCAGCCCCTGGCCCAGGTACAATGAGCAGTTCTTC.

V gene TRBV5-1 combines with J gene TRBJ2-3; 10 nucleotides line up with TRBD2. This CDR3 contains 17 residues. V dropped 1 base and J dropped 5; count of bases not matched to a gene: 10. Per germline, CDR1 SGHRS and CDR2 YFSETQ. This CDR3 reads CASSLRALAGVGDTQYF. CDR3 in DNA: TGCGCCAGCAGCTTGCGGGCGCTAGCGGGGGTGGGAGATACGCAGTATTTT.

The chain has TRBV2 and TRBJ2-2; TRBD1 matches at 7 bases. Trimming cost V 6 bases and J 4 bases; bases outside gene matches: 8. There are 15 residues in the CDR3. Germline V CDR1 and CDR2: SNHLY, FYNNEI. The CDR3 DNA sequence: TGTGCCAGCAGCCCCGGGACAGCCATCACCGGGGAGCTGTTTTTT. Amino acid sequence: CASSPGTAITGELFF.

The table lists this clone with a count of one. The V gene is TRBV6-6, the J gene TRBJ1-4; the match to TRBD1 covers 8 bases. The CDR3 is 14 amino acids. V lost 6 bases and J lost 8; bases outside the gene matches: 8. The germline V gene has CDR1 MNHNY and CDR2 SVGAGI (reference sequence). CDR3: CASSPGQGIEKLFF. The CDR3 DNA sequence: TGTGCCAGCAGCCCAGGACAGGGAATCGAAAAACTGTTTTTT.